What follows is one T cell receptor beta chain and its context. Authors' data handling: Amplifying reference gene primers gave estimates of nucleated cell counts. Method: immunoSEQ multiplex PCR; TCRdb's copy keeps in-frame clones and lacks some. D and trimming come from the DNA, and the V and J calls and clone size come from that table. The sample includes under 200,000 clones, about 82% seen only once; the top ten take about 6.8%. The data were taken from a study of blood T cell repertoires in COVID-19. This TCR was sampled from a man between 65 and 85 years old with active or convalescent COVID-19. Input material: peripheral blood.

CDR3 protein: CASSLQGPNGYTF. As DNA, the CDR3 is TGTGCCAGCAGCCTACAGGGGCCGAATGGCTACACCTTC. The genes are TRBV6-5 and TRBJ1-2; 7 nucleotides agree with TRBD1. V lost 6 bases to trimming and J lost 6 bases; unmatched junction nucleotides: 7. The CDR3 runs to 13 residues. Germline lookup yields CDR1 MNHEY and CDR2 SVGAGI.